This paragraph reports one TCR beta chain. This entry belongs to a study of blood T cell repertoires in COVID-19. Across the study: Researchers got acute and convalescent COVID-19 samples from the United States, Italy and Spain. T cells, B-cell-depleted T cells, or PBMCs supplied cDNA or gDNA.

Authors' processing steps: Estimated nucleated cell counts came from reference gene primer amplification. Assay: immunoSEQ multiplex PCR; the TCRdb copy retains only in-frame clones and omits some. V and J calls and clone size are given by that table; D and trimming were obtained from the DNA. The repertoire has 250,000 or so clones, about nine tenths of them found once; the top ten carry 2% to 3%. V trimming: 4 bases; J trimming: 4 bases; junction bases outside the gene matches: 7. The germline CDR1 and CDR2 sequences are LGHNA and YNFKEQ. The CDR3 loop spans 16 amino acids. Patients in Seattle were enrolled during active infection, then followed longitudinally.

The specimen was peripheral blood. This TCR was sampled from a man aged 25-45 years with COVID-19, enrolled during active disease. This rearrangement joins TRBV4-2 to TRBJ2-2; 9 positions agree with TRBD1. CDR3 region: CASSLGMGQGTGELFF. The DNA of the CDR3 is TGTGCCAGCAGCCTTGGTATGGGACAGGGCACCGGGGAGCTGTTTTTT.